This entry lists 5 T cell receptor beta chains sequenced from one sample in a study of shared clonotypes between healthy human individuals. TCRdb's copy holds only in-frame clones and misses some; the assay was immunoSEQ multiplex PCR. The sample includes about 990,000 clones, approximately 80% seen only once; the top ten take 0.55% to 0.7%. Sequenced material: memory CD4+ T cells from PBMCs. Sample subset: CD45RA-negative fraction. These receptor sequences come from a man aged 18 to 30 in good health. Some clones in this sample may be carry-over from other donors' samples.

The chain joins TRBV7-9 to TRBJ1-1; D remains unclear. This CDR3 region has 13 residues. Germline CDR1 reads SEHNR; CDR2 reads FQNEAQ (reference sequence). V was cut by 5 bases and J by 1 base, with 8 bases left in between. This CDR3 reads CASSRPGNTEAFF. For the CDR3, the DNA is TGTGCCAGCAGCCGCCCTGGGAACACTGAAGCTTTCTTT.

V usage is TRBV9 and J usage is TRBJ2-7; 7 bases are a match to TRBD2. Per the germline V gene, CDR1 is SGDLS and CDR2 is YYNGEE. V lost 4 bases, J lost 6 bases, and 13 bases stayed unmatched. The CDR3 extends over 15 amino acids. CDR3 bases: TGTGCCAGCAGCTCCGCCGGGACTAAGGGGAGCGAGCAGTACTTC. Its translation is CASSSAGTKGSEQYF.

The chain links TRBV7-2 to TRBJ2-1, with D perhaps being TRBD1 or TRBD2 (6 bases each). V was clipped by 4 bases and J by 1 base, with 11 bases between them. The V gene's germline CDR1 is SGHTA and CDR2 FQGNSA. The CDR3 contains 15 residues. The CDR3, as DNA: TGTGCCAGCAGCTATACAGGGAGGTCCTACAATGAGCAGTTCTTC. Amino acids: CASSYTGRSYNEQFF.

The chain carries TRBV9 and TRBJ2-3; perhaps TRBD2 as D (7 bases). Trimming left V 5 bases short and J 3 bases short, with 13 bases between. CDR3 length: 14 amino acids. The germline V gene has CDR1 SGDLS and CDR2 YYNGEE. CDR3 residues: CASSGGGGTDTQYF. CDR3 coding DNA: TGTGCCAGCAGTGGGGGGGGCGGGACAGATACGCAGTATTTT.

The V call is TRBV5-1, the J call TRBJ1-4; no definite D call. The CDR3 consists of 16 residues. The V end was cut by 0 bases, the J end by 7 bases, with 16 bases between. From germline, CDR1 is SGHRS and CDR2 YFSETQ. The CDR3 nucleotides are TGCGCCAGCAGCTTGGGGTGGACGGGCTCGGCTGAAAAACTGTTTTTT. Its protein product is CASSLGWTGSAEKLFF.